This record concerns one T cell receptor beta chain sequence. This clone was seen ten or more times. This receptor's antigen is unknown. No base quality values were provided; no much bigger clone lies one nucleotide off. These data are taken from a study of cytomegalovirus exposure and HLA in healthy donors (dated by TCRdb to 2016 to 2017). In the study overall: According to a later analysis, the roughly 120 validation repertoires were produced on the same platform as the approximately 620 repertoires of the first cohort. The study aimed to test whether cataloging public T cell receptors could reveal signatures of past pathogen exposure. A separate validation cohort of over 95 different subjects was used in addition to the 666-subject first cohort. To predict cytomegalovirus infection status, the study brought together high-throughput TCR immunosequencing, statistical association of individual TCRs with disease status, and machine learning. Results and caveats for the whole study, not just this receptor: The study gave a list of 150 to 200 TCR beta chains associated with cytomegalovirus. Most TCR sequences were observed very rarely across donors, whereas some public TCRs were present in many individuals. In vitro tests confirmed that a few of the cytomegalovirus-associated TCR beta chains recognize cytomegalovirus antigens. Of the cluster scores, 94% were above 0 in a later analysis, which found that TCRs clustered in the first cohort also tended to co-occur in the 95 to 150 validation repertoires. In both the original and validation cohorts, the classifier was reported to diagnose cytomegalovirus status with high specificity and sensitivity. According to the authors, the approach could potentially be generalized to other disease states and immunological phenotypes. All 120 or so repertoires were used to score co-occurrence in the validation cohort in a later analysis, because that analysis had no HLA typing for the cohort.

Donors formed part of the validation cohort, which comprised 120 or so subjects and was distinct from the first cohort of over 500 subjects. To prepare the library, the immunoSEQ multiplex PCR assay was applied. The original pipeline was this. A statistical classification framework was built to diagnose cytomegalovirus status from the catalog of TCR beta chain sequences. The immuneACCESS repertoire file appears here via TCRdb, limited to in-frame rearrangements. These files lack a portion of the clones; in checked studies, under half of the deficit traces to unresolved V genes, and the cause of the others is not known. V and J calls and clone size come straight from that table; D and trimming were deduced from the DNA. Here the sample has about 330,000 clones; around 86% occur a single time. Clones ranked in the top ten supply 0.84% of the sample. Measured from the cysteine to the phenylalanine, the CDR3 is 15 residues long. Only CDR3 DNA is held: 45 bases, read in frame from base 1. V is cut back by 0 bases and J by 3 bases, with 4 bases in the junction unmatched. The germline V gene yields SGDLS for CDR1 and YYNGEE for CDR2.

This TCR derives from a woman between 18 and 29 years old in good health and CMV-seronegative. Sequences were obtained from PBMCs. The rearrangement combines TRBV9 with TRBJ2-7; a stretch of 9 junction bases matches TRBD2. The CDR3 here reads CASSVDGAGGYEQYF. The DNA sequence is given as TGTGCCAGCAGCGTAGATGGAGCGGGAGGCTACGAGCAGTACTTC.